Sequencing of this T cell receptor (beta chain) was carried out in a study of PD-1 blockade in classical Hodgkin lymphoma. Study-level findings and limits: The drivers behind the repertoire differences, possibly disease activity or prior therapy, remain undefined. Relapsed/refractory patients reportedly had the lowest baseline TCR diversity, below newly diagnosed patients, who were below healthy donors.

A remark on this clone: What it recognizes is unknown.

The patients all showed relapse after autologous stem cell transplantation, while their brentuximab vedotin exposure varied. The method was immunoSEQ multiplex PCR; TCRdb's version includes in-frame clones alone and lacks a portion of them. The sample consists of some 96,000 clones, roughly 89% of them appearing once. The CDR3 totals 13 residues. The germline V gene has CDR1 LNHDA and CDR2 SQIVND (reference sequence). Trimming took off 1 base at V and 4 bases at J, with 7 bases between the two ends. The receptor's source is a human donor with classical Hodgkin lymphoma. The J gene is TRBJ2-5, the V gene TRBV19; weak D call: TRBD2 (6 bases). The material sequenced was peripheral blood mononuclear cells (PBMCs), taken at baseline. The CDR3 DNA reads TGTGCCAGTAGTATAGTCGGGGGAGAGACCCAGTACTTC. Amino acids: CASSIVGGETQYF. Filled out from reference TRBV19 and TRBJ2-5, the complete variable domain reads DGGITQSPKYLFRKEGQNVTLSCEQNLNHDAMYWYRQDPGQGLRLIYYSQIVNDFQKGDIAEGYSVSREKKESFPLTVTSAQKNPTAFYLCASSIVGGETQYFGPGTRLLVL.